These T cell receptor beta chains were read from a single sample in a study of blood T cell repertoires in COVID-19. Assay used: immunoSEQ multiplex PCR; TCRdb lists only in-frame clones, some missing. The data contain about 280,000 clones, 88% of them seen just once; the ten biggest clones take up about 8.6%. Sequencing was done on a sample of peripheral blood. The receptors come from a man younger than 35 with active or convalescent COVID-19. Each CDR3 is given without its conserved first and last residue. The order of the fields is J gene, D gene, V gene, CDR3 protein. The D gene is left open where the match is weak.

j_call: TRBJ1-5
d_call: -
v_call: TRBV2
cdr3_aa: ASSENAFPVQPQH

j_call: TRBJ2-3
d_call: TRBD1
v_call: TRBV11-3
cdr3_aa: ASSLTQGAWDTQY

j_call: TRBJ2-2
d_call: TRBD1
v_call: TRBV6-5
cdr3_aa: ASSRQGANTGELF

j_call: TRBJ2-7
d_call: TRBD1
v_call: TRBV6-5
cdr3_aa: ASSYYGTGDEQY

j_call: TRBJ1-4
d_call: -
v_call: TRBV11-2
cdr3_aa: ASSLAGLEEKLF

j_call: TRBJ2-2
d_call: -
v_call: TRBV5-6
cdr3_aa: ASSFVAGELF

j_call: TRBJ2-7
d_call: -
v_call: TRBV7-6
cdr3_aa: ASSLNGGTYEQY

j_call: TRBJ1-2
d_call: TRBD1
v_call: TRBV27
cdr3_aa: ASSLGQGSGYT

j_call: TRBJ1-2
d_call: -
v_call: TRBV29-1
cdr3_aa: CMTSTDGYT

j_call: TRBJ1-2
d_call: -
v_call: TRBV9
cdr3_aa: ASSAKQGTHYGYT

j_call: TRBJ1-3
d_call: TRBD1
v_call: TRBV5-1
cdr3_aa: ASSRTGTGGSGNTIY

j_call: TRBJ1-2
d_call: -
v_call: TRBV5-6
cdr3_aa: ASSLELDTPPRGYT

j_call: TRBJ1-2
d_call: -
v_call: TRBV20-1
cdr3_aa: SAPSYYGYT

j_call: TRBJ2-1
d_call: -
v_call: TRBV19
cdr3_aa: ARLGQLNNEQF

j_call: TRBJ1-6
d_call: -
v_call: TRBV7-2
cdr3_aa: ASSFQSRGSPLH

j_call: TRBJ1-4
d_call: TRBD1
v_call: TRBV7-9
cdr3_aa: ASSPGTGGGTNEKLF

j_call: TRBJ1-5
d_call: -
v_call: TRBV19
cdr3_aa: ASSSSGNQPQH

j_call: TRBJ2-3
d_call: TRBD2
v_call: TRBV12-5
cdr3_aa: ASGSPGGSLTDTQY

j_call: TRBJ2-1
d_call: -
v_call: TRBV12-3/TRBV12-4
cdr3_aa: ASSHGGGEQF

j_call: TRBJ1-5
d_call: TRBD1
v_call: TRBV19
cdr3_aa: ASSIAGQGGSSNQPQH

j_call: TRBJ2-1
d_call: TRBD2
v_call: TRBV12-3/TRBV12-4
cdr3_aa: ASSLGGVEQF

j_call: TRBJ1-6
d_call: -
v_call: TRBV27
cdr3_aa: ASSLSAGSYNSPLH

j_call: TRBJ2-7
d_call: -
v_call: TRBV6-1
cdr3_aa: ASSEGQYSYEQY

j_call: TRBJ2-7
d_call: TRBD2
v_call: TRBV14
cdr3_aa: ASSRAGAGVNYEQY

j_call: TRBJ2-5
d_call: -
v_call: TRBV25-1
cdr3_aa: ASRDAIETQY

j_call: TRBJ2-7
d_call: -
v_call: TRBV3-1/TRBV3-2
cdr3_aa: ASSQVPQTYEQY

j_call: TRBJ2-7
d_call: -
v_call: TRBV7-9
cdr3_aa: ASSSGLKIYEQY

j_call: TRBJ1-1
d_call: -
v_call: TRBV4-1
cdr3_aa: ASSQDGGQTNTEAF

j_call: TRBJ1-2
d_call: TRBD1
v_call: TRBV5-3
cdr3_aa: ARSLLRTGSNYGYT

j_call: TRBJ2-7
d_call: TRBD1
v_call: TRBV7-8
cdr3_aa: ASSFFRQGTYEQY

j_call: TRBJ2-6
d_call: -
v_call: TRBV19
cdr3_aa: ASTYAEGTGANVLT

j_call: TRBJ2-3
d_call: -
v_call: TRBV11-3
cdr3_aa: ASDGGSGDTQY

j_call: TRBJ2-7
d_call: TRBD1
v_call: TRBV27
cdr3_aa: ASSIQGIPYEQY

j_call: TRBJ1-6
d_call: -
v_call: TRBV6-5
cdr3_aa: ASSYAIGARPLH

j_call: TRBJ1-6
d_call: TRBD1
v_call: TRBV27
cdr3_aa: ASRNPLGTGRSPLH

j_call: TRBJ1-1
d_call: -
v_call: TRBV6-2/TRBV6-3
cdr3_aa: ASSLGGMNTEAF